A single sample gave rise to the 14 T cell receptor beta chains below, sequenced in a study of cytomegalovirus exposure and HLA in healthy donors. The PCR had 60 Vbeta and 13 Jbeta primers. The repertoire was sequenced with immunoSEQ multiplex PCR; TCRdb's copy has only in-frame clones and lacks some. The table lists around 99,000 clones, 60% to 85% of them singletons, with around 7.5% in the top ten. Sequenced: PBMCs. The receptors were gathered from a man aged 50-60 years in good health and CMV-seropositive.

V gene TRBV28 combines with J gene TRBJ2-3, with a weak D call TRBD2 (5 bases). Trimming pared 6 bases from V and 2 bases from J, leaving 12 bases between. Germline V lookup: CDR1 MDHEN, CDR2 SYDVKM. The CDR3 sequence is 14 residues long. The CDR3: CASSFGIHTDTQYF. Here the CDR3 DNA reads TGTGCCAGCAGCTTCGGGATCCACACAGATACGCAGTATTTT.

The chain combines TRBV5-4 with TRBJ2-7; D possibly corresponds to TRBD1 (6 bases). From germline, CDR1 is SGHNT and CDR2 YYREEE (reference sequence). This CDR3 contains 14 residues. V lost 0 bases and J lost 7, with 14 bases in between. The CDR3 DNA is TGTGCCAGCAGCTTGGATCCAGGGGATCGGGAGCAGTACTTC. Residues: CASSLDPGDREQYF.

The chain recombines TRBV5-6 with TRBJ1-1; D gene ambiguous. The CDR3 loop spans 13 amino acids. Trimming took off 0 bases at V and 1 base at J, with 4 bases between the two ends. Looked up from germline, CDR1 is SGHDT and CDR2 is YYEEEE. CDR3 DNA sequence: TGTGCCAGCAGCTTGGATCGGAACACTGAAGCTTTCTTT. Encoded protein: CASSLDRNTEAFF.

The chain employs TRBV4-3 and TRBJ1-2; a possible D gene is TRBD1 (6 bases). Germline CDR1 is LGHNA and CDR2 is YSLEER. Trimming shortened V by 0 bases and J by 2 bases, and 13 bases separated the two germline ends. This CDR3 contains 16 residues. The CDR3: CASSQEGGGANYGYTF. CDR3 bases: TGCGCCAGCAGCCAAGAGGGTGGGGGGGCGAACTATGGCTACACCTTC.

The rearrangement links TRBV5-1 to TRBJ1-4; a weak D match, TRBD1 (5 bases). The V gene's germline CDR1 is SGHRS and CDR2 YFSETQ. The CDR3 spans 14 residues. Trimming left V 6 bases short and J 8 bases short, with 17 bases between. CDR3 sequence: CASKDGGGSEKLFF. CDR3 sequence (DNA): TGCGCCAGCAAGGACGGGGGGGGATCCGAAAAACTGTTTTTT.

The rearrangement uses TRBV7-7 and TRBJ1-6; 7 nucleotides match TRBD1. The CDR3 is 13 residues long. The V segment lost 1 base and the J segment 9 bases; nucleotides outside the gene matches: 0. In germline, CDR1 is SSHAT, CDR2 FNYEAQ (reference sequence). The CDR3 loop reads CASSLDRGSPLHF. CDR3 nucleotide sequence: TGTGCCAGCAGCTTAGACAGGGGTTCACCCCTCCACTTT.

The rearrangement joins TRBV6-5 to TRBJ2-5, with 9 bases lining up with TRBD2. The J call may be in error: the DNA end matches TRBJ2-7 better. Germline CDR1 reads MNHEY; CDR2 reads SVGAGI. This CDR3 comprises 14 residues. The chain's CDR3 is CASRGLTSGYEQYF. The CDR3 bases are TGTGCCAGCAGGGGTTTGACTAGCGGCTACGAGCAGTACTTC.

This chain links TRBV7-2 with TRBJ2-5; D is possibly TRBD2 (5 bases). The better agreement between TRBJ2-7 and the DNA end casts doubt on the J call. Germline V gene data show CDR1 as SGHTA and CDR2 as FQGNSA. The CDR3 runs to 15 residues. The CDR3 spells CASSRAGQLFYEQYF. CDR3 DNA: TGTGCCAGCAGCCGCGCGGGCCAGCTATTCTACGAGCAGTACTTC.

The chain links TRBV9 to TRBJ1-2; 7 bases fit TRBD1. The germline CDR1 and CDR2 sequences are SGDLS and YYNGEE. This CDR3 is 14 amino acids long. Trimming cost V 3 bases and J 5 bases; bases outside gene matches: 7. The DNA of the CDR3 is TGTGCCAGCAGCGAGACAGGGTGGAGGTATGGCTACACCTTC. It is translated as CASSETGWRYGYTF.

This sequence joins TRBV6-5 and TRBJ1-2, with a possible D match to TRBD1 (6 bases). The germline V gene has CDR1 MNHEY and CDR2 SVGAGI. The CDR3 is 11 amino acids. V was shortened by 6 bases and J by 7 bases, with 9 bases between the two germline ends. For the CDR3, the DNA is TGTGCCAGCAGCACACAGGGTGGCTACACCTTC. Translating it yields CASSTQGGYTF.

V and J are TRBV4-3 and TRBJ2-7, with TRBD1 matching over 7 bases. The CDR3 contains 12 residues. The V segment lost 3 bases and the J segment 5 bases; nucleotides outside the gene matches: 1. Germline CDR1 and CDR2: LGHNA and YSLEER. The CDR3 region is CASSQGTDEQYF. DNA for the CDR3: TGCGCCAGCAGCCAGGGGACAGACGAGCAGTACTTC.

V gene TRBV27 combines with J gene TRBJ2-2, with D unresolved. Germline V gives CDR1 MNHEY, CDR2 SMNVEV (reference sequence). Trimming removed 5 bases from V and 2 bases from J, with 15 bases in between. The CDR3 runs to 16 residues. In nucleotides, the CDR3 is TGTGCCAGCAGTCCCCCCCGCGGCGTAAACACCGGGGAGCTGTTTTTT. It yields the protein CASSPPRGVNTGELFF.

The rearrangement links TRBV27 to TRBJ2-4; 7 bases match TRBD1. The CDR3 has 14 amino acids. CDR1 is MNHEY, CDR2 SMNVEV, per germline (reference sequence). V was clipped by 4 bases and J by 3 bases; unmatched bases: 3. Here the CDR3 reads CASSSRDSKNIQYF. DNA of the CDR3: TGTGCCAGCAGTTCCCGGGACAGCAAAAACATTCAGTACTTC.

The chain carries TRBV19 and TRBJ2-2, with a weak D call TRBD1 (6 bases). The CDR3 is 15 amino acids. The V gene's germline CDR1 is LNHDA and CDR2 SQIVND (reference sequence). V lost 4 bases and J 1 base, leaving 10 bases between the germline ends. CDR3 nucleotide sequence: TGTGCCAGTAGTAGGCAGGGGTGGAACACCGGGGAGCTGTTTTTT. Protein sequence: CASSRQGWNTGELFF.